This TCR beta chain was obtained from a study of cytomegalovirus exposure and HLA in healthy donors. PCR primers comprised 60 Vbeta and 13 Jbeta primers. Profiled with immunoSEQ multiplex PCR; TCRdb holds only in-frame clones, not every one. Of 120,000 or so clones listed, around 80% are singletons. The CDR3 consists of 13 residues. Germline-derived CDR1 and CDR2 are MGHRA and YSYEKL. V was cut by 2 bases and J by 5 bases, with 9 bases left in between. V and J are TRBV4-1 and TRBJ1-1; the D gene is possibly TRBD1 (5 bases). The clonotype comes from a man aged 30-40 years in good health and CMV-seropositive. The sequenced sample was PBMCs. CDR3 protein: CASSQTGRTEAFF. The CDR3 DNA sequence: TGCGCCAGCAGCCAAACAGGACGAACTGAAGCTTTCTTT.